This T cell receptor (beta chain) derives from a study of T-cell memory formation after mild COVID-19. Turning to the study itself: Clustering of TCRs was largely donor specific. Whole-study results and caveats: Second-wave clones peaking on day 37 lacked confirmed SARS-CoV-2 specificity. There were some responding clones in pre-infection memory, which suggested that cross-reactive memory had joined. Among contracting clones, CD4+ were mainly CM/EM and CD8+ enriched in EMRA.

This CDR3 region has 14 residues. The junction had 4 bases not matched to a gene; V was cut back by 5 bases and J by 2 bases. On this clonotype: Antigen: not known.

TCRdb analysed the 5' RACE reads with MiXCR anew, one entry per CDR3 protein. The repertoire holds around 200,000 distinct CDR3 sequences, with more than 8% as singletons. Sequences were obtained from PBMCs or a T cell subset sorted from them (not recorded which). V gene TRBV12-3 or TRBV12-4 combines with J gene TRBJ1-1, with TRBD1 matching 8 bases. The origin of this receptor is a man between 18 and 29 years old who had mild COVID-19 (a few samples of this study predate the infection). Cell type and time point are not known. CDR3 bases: TGTGCCAGCAGTCGACAGGGGCTTAACACTGAAGCTTTCTTT. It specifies CASSRQGLNTEAFF.